This TCR beta chain was profiled in a study of human T cells and chemical hapten exposure (dated by TCRdb to 2020 to 2022). Context from the whole study: The libraries were sequenced as a pool, and the TCR yield per sample differed mostly because of small variations in library volumes within the pool. Each blood RNA sample was used to sequence both TCR alpha and TCR beta chains. Peripheral blood TCR repertoire changes were tracked in vivo in alopecia patients during primary and secondary sensitization to the hapten diphenylcyclopropenone (DPC).

Total RNA was isolated from unfractionated whole blood collected in Tempus Blood RNA tubes. Four or five healthy volunteers were used as TCR sequencing controls and were bled at day 0, 2 weeks and 6 weeks. Libraries came from 5' RACE. The sequencing machine was an Illumina MiSeq. During library preparation, unique molecular identifiers were attached to individual cDNA molecules so that TCRs could be counted in a quantitative, reproducible way. The authors' analysis ran thus. A median of about 100,000 TCRs per sample was observed, with a range of roughly 23,224 to 750,000. The Decombinator software suite was used to annotate V, J and CDR3 in the TCR reads. Every sample was subsampled to the same number of TCRs (28,000) for the PS versus PT1 abundance plots. TCRs were defined as expanded if absent before sensitization and observed at least eight times at the 2-week time point. TCRdb reprocessed the public reads (quality trimming at Q25 with fastp, clone calling with MiXCR) and kept in-frame beta chains. Rows merge per CDR3 protein into single entries with the most common DNA and genes. Here the V and J calls rest on TCRdb's processing, not on the authors' analysis. The sample table shows 110,000 or so distinct CDR3 sequences, and around a fifth are seen once. The ten largest make up around 3% of the sample.

What the authors observed across the whole study: No change with DPC sensitization was found in the number of TCRs above 1 in 1000 frequency, and no evidence of global repertoire structure alterations was found. After repeated subsampling, changes were observed in the strength of the expansion versus patch-test correlation and in the threshold at which the correlation became significant.

CDR1 and CDR2 are read off the germline V gene as KGHSH and LQKENI. After removal of 3 bases from V and 5 bases from J, the junction retains 12 bases not matched to a gene. The CDR3 runs 16 residues from the cysteine to the phenylalanine. Only the CDR3 portion is preserved as DNA: 48 bases, with reading frame beginning at the first base. This clonotype came up a few times. The target of this receptor is not known. Qualities for individual bases were not recorded, and no much larger clone is one base off. The sequence was obtained from a human donor in good health. The sequence links TRBV18 to TRBJ2-5; 7 junctional bases match TRBD2. The CDR3 loop reads CASSPSVAGVGETQYF. The nucleotide sequence reads TGTGCCAGCTCACCTTCTGTTGCGGGAGTGGGTGAGACCCAGTACTTC.